The clone carrying this T cell receptor beta chain has at least ten counts. The sample originates from a study of neurological immune-mediated disorders. This CDR3 region has 14 residues. V lost 3 bases and J 5 bases, leaving 10 bases between the germline ends. The germline CDR1 and CDR2 sequences are MGHDK and SYGVNS. Time point in this sample: longitudinal time-point 1 (baseline). TCRdb recomputed calls from the 5' RACE reads with MiXCR, one row per CDR3 protein. This sample has approximately 53,000 distinct CDR3 sequences, with 8% to 10% found just once. Material: PBMCs. The receptor was derived from a woman in her 40s in good health. This chain links TRBV25-1 with TRBJ1-4; D possibly corresponds to TRBD1 (5 bases). The CDR3 DNA sequence: TGTGCCAGCAGTGATGTGGGGGGGAATGAAAAACTGTTTTTT. Its translation: CASSDVGGNEKLFF.